At least ten counts were recorded for the clone carrying this T cell receptor (beta chain). Its antigen is undetermined. This entry comes from a study of human T cells and chemical hapten exposure. About the study: Patch tests of 0.01% DPC on the upper back were read at 6 days. Patients, a majority of them female, were diagnosed with alopecia areata, totalis or universalis.

Study-level points and caveats: PT1 expanded TCR counts and patch test score correlated positively.

Time point indicated: pre-sensitization, week 0. The treatment was: therapeutic diphenylcyclopropenone sensitization with weekly scalp DPC. Patients had alopecia, were aged 18 to 70, and were not pregnant. Germline CDR1 SGHTA, CDR2 FQGNSA. The CDR3 is 15 amino acids. The V and J ends lost 8 bases and 1 base, in that order; junction bases with no gene match: 7. TCRdb itself ran the RACE reads through MiXCR, one entry per CDR3 protein. The sample carries roughly 38,000 distinct CDR3 sequences, roughly an eighth recorded once. The source is a woman aged 25 to 39 with alopecia areata. Some clones in this sample may be carry-over from other donors' samples. The starting material was whole blood, obtained in connection with sensitization to the hapten diphenylcyclopropenone (DPC). The V and J genes are TRBV7-2 and TRBJ2-3; 9 bases fit TRBD2. CDR3 region: CASLLAGHRTDTQYF. CDR3 DNA sequence: TGTGCCAGCCTCCTAGCGGGACATCGCACAGATACGCAGTATTTT.